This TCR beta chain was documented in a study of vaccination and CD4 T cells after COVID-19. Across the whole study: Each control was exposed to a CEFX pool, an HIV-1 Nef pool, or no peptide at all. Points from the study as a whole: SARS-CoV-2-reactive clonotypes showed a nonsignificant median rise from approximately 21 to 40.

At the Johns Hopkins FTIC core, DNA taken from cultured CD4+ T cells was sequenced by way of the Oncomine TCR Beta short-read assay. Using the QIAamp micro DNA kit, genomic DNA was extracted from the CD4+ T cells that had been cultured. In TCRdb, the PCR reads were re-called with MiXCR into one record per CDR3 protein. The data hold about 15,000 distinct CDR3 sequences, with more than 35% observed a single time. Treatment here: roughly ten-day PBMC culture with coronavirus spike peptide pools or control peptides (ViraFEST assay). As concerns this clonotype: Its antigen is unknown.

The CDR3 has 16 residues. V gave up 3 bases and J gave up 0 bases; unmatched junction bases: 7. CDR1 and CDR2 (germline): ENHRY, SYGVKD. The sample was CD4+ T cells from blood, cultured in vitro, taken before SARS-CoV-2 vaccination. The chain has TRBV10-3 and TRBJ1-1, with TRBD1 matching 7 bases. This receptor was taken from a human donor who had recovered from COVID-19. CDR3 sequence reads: CAISESRGSMNTEAFF. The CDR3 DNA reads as TGTGCCATCAGTGAAAGCAGGGGGAGCATGAACACTGAAGCTTTCTTT.